The clone carrying this T cell receptor beta chain was counted only a few times. Antigen specificity is unknown. Mismatch with germline at one junction end may stem from a read error. This CDR3 region has 12 residues. Germline V gene lookup returns CDR1 GTSNPN and CDR2 SVGIG (reference sequence). This entry belongs to a study of Graves' ophthalmopathy and Graves' hyperthyroidism. Overall study findings and caveats: A majority of expanded thyroid clonotypes exceeding 0.001 frequency were likewise present in blood.

The evidence that diagnosis relied on was clinical symptoms, serum thyroxine, TRAb, thyroid ultrasound and orbital computed tomography. Sampling around 9.8 ml of fresh peripheral blood provided the PBMCs. The TCR beta CDR3 regions underwent amplification from RNA transcripts. HTBI-primed first-round RT-PCR preceded second-round multiplex PCR. TCRdb re-called the multiplex PCR reads with MiXCR, one entry per CDR3 protein. The sample yields 300,000 or so distinct CDR3 sequences, under 20% seen once. The sequenced sample consisted of peripheral blood. The TCR originated in an adult man with Graves' ophthalmopathy. The genes are TRBV30 and TRBJ1-2; D is ambiguous. The CDR3 nucleotides read TGTGCCTGGAGTATGTCAGTCTATGACTACACCTTC. This codes for CAWSMSVYDYTF.